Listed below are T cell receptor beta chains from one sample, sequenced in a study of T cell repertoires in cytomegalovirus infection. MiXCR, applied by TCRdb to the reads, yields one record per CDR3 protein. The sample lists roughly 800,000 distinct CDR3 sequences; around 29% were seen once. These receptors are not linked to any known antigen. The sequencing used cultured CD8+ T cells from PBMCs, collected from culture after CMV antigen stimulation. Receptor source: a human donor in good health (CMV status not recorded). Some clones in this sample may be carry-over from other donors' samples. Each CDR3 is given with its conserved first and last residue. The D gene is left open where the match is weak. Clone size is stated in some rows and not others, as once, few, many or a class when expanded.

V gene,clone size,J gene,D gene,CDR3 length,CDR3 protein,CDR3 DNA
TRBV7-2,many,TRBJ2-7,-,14,CASSLGLAAWEQYF,TGTGCCAGCAGCTTAGGTTTAGCAGCGTGGGAGCAGTACTTC
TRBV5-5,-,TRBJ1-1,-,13,CASSLRPGWEAFF,TGTGCCAGCAGCTTGAGGCCAGGCTGGGAAGCTTTCTTT
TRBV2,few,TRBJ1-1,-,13,CASLMEESTEAFF,TGTGCCAGTCTGATGGAGGAGAGCACTGAAGCTTTCTTT
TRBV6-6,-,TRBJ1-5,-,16,CASSDPPGVGNQPQHF,TGTGCCAGCAGTGATCCTCCAGGGGTCGGCAATCAGCCCCAGCATTTT
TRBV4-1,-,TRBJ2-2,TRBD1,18,CASSQESVRGQRIGELFF,TGCGCCAGCAGCCAAGAATCGGTGAGGGGACAGAGGATCGGGGAGCTGTTTTTT
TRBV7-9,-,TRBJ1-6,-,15,CASSPVGGTNSPLHF,TGTGCCAGCAGCCCGGTCGGGGGGACTAATTCACCCCTCCACTTT
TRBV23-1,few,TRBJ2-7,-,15,CASSRPNWGRKVEYF,TGCGCCAGCAGTCGCCCGAATTGGGGAAGAAAGGTGGAGTACTTC
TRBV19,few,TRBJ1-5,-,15,CASSMSRRRGGAQHF,TGTGCCAGTAGTATGTCGCGGCGACGAGGGGGAGCCCAGCATTTT
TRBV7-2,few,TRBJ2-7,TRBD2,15,CASSLVSGADYEQYF,TGTGCCAGCAGCTTAGTTAGCGGGGCCGATTACGAGCAGTACTTC
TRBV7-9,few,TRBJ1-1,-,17,CASSLTTHGLVNTEAFF,TGTGCCAGCAGCTTAACCACCCACGGGCTTGTTAACACTGAAGCTTTCTTT
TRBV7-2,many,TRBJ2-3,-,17,CASSLGWERRTTDTQYF,TGTGCCAGCAGCTTAGGATGGGAGCGGCGAACCACAGATACGCAGTATTTT
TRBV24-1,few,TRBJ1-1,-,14,CATSDPRKGNQAFF,TGTGCCACCAGTGATCCCCGTAAGGGGAACCAAGCTTTCTTT
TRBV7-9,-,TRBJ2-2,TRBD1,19,CASSLERLGQGRNTGELFF,TGTGCCAGCAGCTTAGAACGTTTAGGACAGGGACGGAACACCGGGGAGCTGTTTTTT
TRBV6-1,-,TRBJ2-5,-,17,CASTGLEGGPFQETQYF,TGTGCCAGCACCGGACTAGAGGGGGGGCCATTCCAAGAGACCCAGTACTTC
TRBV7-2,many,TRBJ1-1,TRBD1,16,CASSWDRRLRNTEAFF,TGTGCCAGCAGCTGGGACAGGAGATTGAGGAACACTGAAGCTTTCTTT
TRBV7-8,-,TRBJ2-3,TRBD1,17,CASSLETGQGFVDTQYF,TGTGCCAGCAGCTTAGAAACTGGACAGGGGTTTGTAGATACGCAGTATTTT
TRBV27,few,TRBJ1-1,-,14,CASSVRGGNTEAFF,TGTGCCAGCAGTGTCCGCGGGGGGAACACTGAAGCTTTCTTT
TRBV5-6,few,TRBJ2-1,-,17,CASSLNRARSSYNEQFF,TGTGCCAGCAGCTTGAATAGAGCCAGGTCCTCCTACAATGAGCAGTTCTTC
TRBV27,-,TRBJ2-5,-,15,CASSFTTRRGETQYF,TGTGCCAGCAGTTTCACGACCCGGAGGGGGGAGACCCAGTACTTC
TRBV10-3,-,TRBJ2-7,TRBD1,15,CAIRTEDRNPYEQYF,TGTGCCATCAGGACGGAGGACAGGAACCCCTACGAGCAGTACTTC
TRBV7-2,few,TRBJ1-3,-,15,CASSLVDLSGNTIYF,TGTGCCAGCAGCTTAGTGGACCTAAGTGGAAACACCATATATTTT
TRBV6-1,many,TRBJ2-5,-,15,CASSGLTTLQETQYF,TGTGCCAGCAGTGGCCTGACGACACTTCAAGAGACCCAGTACTTC
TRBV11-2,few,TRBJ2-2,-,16,CASSSPWATNTGELFF,TGTGCCAGCAGCTCTCCTTGGGCCACGAACACCGGGGAGCTGTTTTTT
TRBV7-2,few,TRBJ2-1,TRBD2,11,CATLWGGEQFF,TGTGCCACCTTATGGGGGGGTGAGCAGTTCTTC
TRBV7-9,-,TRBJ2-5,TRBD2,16,CASSITGGGVQETQYF,TGTGCCAGCAGCATAACCGGCGGGGGGGTCCAAGAGACCCAGTACTTC
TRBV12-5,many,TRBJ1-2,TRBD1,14,CASGPTQGGPGYTF,TGTGCTAGTGGCCCAACACAGGGGGGTCCGGGCTACACCTTC
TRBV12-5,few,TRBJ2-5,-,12,CASGSSEGTQYF,TGTGCTAGTGGATCTAGCGAAGGGACCCAGTACTTC
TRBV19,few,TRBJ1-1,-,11,CASREGVEAFF,TGTGCCAGTAGGGAGGGGGTTGAAGCTTTCTTT
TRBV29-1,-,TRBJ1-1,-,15,CSVTGHAIANTEAFF,TGCAGCGTGACGGGACACGCTATTGCGAACACTGAAGCTTTCTTT